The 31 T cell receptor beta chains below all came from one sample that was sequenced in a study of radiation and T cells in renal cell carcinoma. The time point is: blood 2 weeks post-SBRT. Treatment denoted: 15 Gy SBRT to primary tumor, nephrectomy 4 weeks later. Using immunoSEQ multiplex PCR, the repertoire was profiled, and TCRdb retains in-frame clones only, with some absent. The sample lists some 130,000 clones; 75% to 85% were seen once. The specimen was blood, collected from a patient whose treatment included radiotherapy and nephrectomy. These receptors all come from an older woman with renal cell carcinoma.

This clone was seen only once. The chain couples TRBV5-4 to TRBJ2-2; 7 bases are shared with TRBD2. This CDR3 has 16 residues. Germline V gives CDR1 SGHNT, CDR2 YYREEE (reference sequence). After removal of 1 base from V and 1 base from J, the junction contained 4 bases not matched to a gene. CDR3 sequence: CASSLSSGGNTGELFF. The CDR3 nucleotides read TGTGCCAGCAGCTTGTCGTCGGGGGGGAACACCGGGGAGCTGTTTTTT.

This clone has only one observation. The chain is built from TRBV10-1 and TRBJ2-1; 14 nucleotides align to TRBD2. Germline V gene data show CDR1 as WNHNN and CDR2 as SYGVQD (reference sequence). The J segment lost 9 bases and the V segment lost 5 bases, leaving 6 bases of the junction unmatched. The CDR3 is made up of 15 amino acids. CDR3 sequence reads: CASSQTSGGAGEQFF. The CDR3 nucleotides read TGCGCCAGCAGTCAGACTAGCGGGGGGGCAGGTGAGCAGTTCTTC.

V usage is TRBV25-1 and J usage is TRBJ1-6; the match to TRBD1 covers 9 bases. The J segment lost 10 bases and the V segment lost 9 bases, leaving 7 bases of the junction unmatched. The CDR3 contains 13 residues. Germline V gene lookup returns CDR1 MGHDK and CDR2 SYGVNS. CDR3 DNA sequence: TGTGCCAGTTCCGGGACAGGGTACTCACCCCTCCACTTT. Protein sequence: CASSGTGYSPLHF.

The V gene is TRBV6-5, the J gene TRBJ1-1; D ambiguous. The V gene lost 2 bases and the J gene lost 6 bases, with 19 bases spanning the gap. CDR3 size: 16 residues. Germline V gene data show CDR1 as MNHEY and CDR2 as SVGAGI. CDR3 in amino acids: CASSYRDGIIQPEAFF. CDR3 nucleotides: TGTGCCAGCAGTTACAGGGATGGAATTATTCAGCCTGAAGCTTTCTTT.

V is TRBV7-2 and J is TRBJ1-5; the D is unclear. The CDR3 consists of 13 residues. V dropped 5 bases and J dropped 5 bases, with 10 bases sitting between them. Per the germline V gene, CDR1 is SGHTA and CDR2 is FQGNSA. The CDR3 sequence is CASSLTDDQPQHF. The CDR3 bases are TGTGCCAGCAGCCTGACGGATGATCAGCCCCAGCATTTT.

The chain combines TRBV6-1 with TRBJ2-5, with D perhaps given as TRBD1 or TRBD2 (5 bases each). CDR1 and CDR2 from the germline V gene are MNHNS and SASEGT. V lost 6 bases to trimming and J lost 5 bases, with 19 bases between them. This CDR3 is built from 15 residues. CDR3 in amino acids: CASSTYGREYETQYF. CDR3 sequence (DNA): TGTGCCAGCAGCACCTATGGCAGGGAGTACGAGACCCAGTACTTC.

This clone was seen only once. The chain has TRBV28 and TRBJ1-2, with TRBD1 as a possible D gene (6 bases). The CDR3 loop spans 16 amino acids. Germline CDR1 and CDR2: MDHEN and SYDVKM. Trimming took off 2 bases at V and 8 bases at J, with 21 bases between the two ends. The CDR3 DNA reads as TGTGCCAGCAGTTTAGCTTTGGGGGCAGGGGTGGACGGCTACACCTTC. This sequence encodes CASSLALGAGVDGYTF.

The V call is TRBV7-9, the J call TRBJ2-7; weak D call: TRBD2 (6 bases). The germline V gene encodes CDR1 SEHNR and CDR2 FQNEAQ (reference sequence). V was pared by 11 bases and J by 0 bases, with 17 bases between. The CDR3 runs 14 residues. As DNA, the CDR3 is TGTGCCTGGACCCAGGACGGGAGCTCCTACGAGCAGTACTTC. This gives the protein CAWTQDGSSYEQYF.

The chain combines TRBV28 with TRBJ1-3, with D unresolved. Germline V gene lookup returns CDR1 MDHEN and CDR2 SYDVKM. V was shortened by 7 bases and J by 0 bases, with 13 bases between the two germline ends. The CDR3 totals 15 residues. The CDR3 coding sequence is TGTGCCAGCACCCGAACCAGGATCTCTGGAAACACCATATATTTT. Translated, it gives CASTRTRISGNTIYF.

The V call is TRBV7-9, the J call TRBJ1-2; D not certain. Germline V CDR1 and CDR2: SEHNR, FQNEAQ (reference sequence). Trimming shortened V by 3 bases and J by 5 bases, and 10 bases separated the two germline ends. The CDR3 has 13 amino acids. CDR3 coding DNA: TGTGCCAGCAGCTTGGGTCACGGGTATGGCTACACCTTC. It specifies CASSLGHGYGYTF.

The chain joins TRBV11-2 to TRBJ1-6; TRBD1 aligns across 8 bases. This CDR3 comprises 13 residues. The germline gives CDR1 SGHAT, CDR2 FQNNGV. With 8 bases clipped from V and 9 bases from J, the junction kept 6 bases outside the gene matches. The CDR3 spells CASGRGRSSPLHF. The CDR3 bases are TGTGCCAGCGGCAGGGGGCGATCTTCACCCCTCCACTTT.

CDR3 protein: CASSFGGQDYGYTF. For the CDR3, the DNA is TGCGCCAGCAGCTTTGGAGGACAAGACTATGGCTACACCTTC. The genes are TRBV5-1 and TRBJ1-2, with a weak D call TRBD1 (5 bases). The V gene lost 2 bases and the J gene lost 3 bases, with 11 bases spanning the gap. Germline V gene sequence: CDR1 SGHRS, CDR2 YFSETQ. This CDR3 has 14 amino acids.

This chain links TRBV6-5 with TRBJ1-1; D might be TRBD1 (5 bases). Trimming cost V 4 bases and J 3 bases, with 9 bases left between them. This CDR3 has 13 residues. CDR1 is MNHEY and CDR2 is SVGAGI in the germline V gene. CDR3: CASSSETDTEAFF. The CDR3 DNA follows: TGTGCCAGCAGTTCTGAGACAGACACTGAAGCTTTCTTT.

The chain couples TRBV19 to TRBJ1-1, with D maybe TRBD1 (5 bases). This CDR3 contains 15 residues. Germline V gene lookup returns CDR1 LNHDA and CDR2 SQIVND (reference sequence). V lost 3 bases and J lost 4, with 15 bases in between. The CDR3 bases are TGTGCCAGTAGTATGCAGTCAGGGTGGCGCACTGAAGCTTTCTTT. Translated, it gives CASSMQSGWRTEAFF.

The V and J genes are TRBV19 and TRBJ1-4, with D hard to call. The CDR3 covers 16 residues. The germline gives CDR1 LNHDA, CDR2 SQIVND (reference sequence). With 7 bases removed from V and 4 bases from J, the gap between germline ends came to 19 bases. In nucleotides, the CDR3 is TGTGCCAGTACCCTAGTCGGGAGGACGGATAATGAAAAACTGTTTTTT. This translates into CASTLVGRTDNEKLFF.

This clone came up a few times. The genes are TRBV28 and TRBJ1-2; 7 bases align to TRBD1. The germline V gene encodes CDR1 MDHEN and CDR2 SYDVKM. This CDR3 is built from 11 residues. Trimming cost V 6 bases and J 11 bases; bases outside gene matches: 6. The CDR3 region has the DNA TGTGCCAGCAGATCGACAGGGTCATACACCTTC. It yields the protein CASRSTGSYTF.

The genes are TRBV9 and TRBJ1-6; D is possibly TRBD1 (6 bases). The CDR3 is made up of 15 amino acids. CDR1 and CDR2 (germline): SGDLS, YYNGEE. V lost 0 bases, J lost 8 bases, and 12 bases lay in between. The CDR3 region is CASSVEPGVDSPLHF. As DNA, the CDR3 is TGTGCCAGCAGCGTAGAGCCAGGGGTGGATTCACCCCTCCACTTT.

CDR3 sequence: CASRSGYEQYF. CDR3 bases: TGTGCCAGCAGGTCAGGGTACGAGCAGTACTTC. The chain carries TRBV6-1 and TRBJ2-7; D possibly corresponds to TRBD1 (5 bases). Trimming removed 6 bases from V and 4 bases from J, with 7 bases in between. Germline V lookup: CDR1 MNHNS, CDR2 SASEGT. CDR3 length equals 11 residues.

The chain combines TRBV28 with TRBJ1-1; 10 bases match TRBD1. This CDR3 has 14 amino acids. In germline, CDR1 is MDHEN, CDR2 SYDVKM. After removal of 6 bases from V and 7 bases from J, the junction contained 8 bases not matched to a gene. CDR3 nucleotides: TGTGCCAGCAGCCGAGGGACAGGGGACCTTGAAGCTTTCTTT. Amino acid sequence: CASSRGTGDLEAFF.

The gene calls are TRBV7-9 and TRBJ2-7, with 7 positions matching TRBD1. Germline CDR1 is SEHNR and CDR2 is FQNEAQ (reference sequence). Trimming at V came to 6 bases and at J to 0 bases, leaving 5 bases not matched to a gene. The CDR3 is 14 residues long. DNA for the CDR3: TGTGCCAGCAGTTCCAGGGGGACCTCCTACGAGCAGTACTTC. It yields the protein CASSSRGTSYEQYF.

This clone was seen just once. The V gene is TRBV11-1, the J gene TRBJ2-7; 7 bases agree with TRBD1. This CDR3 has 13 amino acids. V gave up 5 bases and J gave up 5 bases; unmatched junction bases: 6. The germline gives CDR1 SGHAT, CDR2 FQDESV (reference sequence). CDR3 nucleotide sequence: TGTGCCAGCAGCGTGCAGGGGGACCACGAGCAGTACTTC. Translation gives CASSVQGDHEQYF.

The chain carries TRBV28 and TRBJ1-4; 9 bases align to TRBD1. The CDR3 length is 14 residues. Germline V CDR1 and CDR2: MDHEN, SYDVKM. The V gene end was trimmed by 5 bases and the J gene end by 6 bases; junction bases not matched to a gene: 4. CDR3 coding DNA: TGTGCCAGCAGTACAGGGGGCGGGGATGAAAAACTGTTTTTT. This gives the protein CASSTGGGDEKLFF.

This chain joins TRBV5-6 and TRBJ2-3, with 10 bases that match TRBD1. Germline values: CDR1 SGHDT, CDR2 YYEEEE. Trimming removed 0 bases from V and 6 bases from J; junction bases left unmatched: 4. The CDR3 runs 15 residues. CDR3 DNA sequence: TGTGCCAGCAGCTTGGCCGGGACAGGGGTCGATACGCAGTATTTT. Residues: CASSLAGTGVDTQYF.

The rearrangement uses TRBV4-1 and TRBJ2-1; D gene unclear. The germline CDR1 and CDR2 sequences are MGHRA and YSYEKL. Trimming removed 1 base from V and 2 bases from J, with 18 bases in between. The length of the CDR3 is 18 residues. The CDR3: CASSQVDMGFSAYNEQFF. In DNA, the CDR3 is TGCGCCAGCAGCCAAGTTGATATGGGGTTCAGTGCCTACAATGAGCAGTTCTTC.

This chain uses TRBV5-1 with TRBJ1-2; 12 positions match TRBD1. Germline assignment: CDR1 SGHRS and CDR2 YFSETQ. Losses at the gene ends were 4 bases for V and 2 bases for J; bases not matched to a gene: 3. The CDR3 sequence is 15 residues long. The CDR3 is CASSRGQGANYGYTF. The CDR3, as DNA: TGCGCCAGCAGCAGGGGACAGGGGGCAAACTATGGCTACACCTTC.

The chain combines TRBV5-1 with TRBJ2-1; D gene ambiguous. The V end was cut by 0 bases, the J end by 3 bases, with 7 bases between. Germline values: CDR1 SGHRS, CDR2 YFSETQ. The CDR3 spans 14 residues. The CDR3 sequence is CASSLGGHYNEQFF. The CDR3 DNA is TGCGCCAGCAGCTTGGGGGGTCACTACAATGAGCAGTTCTTC. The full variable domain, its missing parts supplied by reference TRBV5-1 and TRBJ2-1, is KAGVTQTPRYLIKTRGQQVTLSCSPISGHRSVSWYQQTPGQGLQFLFEYFSETQRNKGNFPGRFSGRQFSNSRSEMNVSTLELGDSALYLCASSLGGHYNEQFFGPGTRLTVL.

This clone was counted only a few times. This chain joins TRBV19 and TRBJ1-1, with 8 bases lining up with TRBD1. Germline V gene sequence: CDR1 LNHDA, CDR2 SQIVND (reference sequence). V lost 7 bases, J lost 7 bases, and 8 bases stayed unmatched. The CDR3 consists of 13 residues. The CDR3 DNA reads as TGTGCCAGTACCCCAGGGGGCGCGGGTGAAGCTTTCTTT. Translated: CASTPGGAGEAFF.

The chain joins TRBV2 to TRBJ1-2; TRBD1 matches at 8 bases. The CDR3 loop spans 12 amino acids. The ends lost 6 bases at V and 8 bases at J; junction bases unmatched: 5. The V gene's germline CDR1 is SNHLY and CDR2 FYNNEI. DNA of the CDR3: TGTGCCAGCAGACTGACAGGGGACGGCTACACCTTC. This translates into CASRLTGDGYTF.

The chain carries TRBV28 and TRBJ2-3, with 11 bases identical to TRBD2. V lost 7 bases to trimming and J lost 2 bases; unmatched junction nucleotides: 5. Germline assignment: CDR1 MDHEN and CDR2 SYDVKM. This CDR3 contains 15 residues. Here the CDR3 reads CASNLAGGLTDTQYF. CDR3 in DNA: TGTGCCAGCAATCTAGCGGGGGGCCTCACAGATACGCAGTATTTT.

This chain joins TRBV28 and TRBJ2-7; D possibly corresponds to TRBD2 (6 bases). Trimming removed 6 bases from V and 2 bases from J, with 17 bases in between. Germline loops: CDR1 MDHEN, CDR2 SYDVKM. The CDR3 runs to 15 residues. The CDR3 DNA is TGTGCCAGCAGCTTAATTAGCGGCGTCACCTACGAGCAGTACTTC. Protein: CASSLISGVTYEQYF.

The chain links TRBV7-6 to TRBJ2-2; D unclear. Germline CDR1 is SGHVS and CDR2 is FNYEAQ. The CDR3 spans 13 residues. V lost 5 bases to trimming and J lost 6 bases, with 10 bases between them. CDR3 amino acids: CASSQAQAGELFF. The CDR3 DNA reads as TGTGCCAGCAGCCAAGCACAAGCCGGGGAGCTGTTTTTT.